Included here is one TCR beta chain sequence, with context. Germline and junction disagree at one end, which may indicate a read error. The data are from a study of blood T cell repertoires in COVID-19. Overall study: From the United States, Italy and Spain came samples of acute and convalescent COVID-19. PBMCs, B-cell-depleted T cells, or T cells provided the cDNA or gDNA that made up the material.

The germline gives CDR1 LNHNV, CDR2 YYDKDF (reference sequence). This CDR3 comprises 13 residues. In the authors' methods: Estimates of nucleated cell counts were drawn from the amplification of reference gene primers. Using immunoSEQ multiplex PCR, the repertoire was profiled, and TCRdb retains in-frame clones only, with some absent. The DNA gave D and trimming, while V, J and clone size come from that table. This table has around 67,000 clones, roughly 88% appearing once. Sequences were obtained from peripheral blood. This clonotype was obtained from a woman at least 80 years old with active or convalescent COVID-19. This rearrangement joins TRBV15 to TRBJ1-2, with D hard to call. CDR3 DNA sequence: TGTGACACCAGCAGAGCCCTGTATTATGGCTACACCTTC. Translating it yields CDTSRALYYGYTF.